This T cell receptor beta chain was obtained from a study of blood T cell repertoires in COVID-19. Looking at the study overall: Whether acute or convalescent, the COVID-19 samples came from the United States, Italy and Spain. PBMCs, B-cell-depleted T cells, or T cells provided the cDNA or gDNA that made up the material.

As originally analysed: Nucleated cell counts were estimated from reference gene primer amplification. The protocol was immunoSEQ multiplex PCR, while the TCRdb copy is restricted to in-frame clones and leaves out a portion. The V and J calls and clone size were taken over from that table, and D and trimming were inferred from the DNA. The sample records 26,000 or so clones, approximately 92% being singletons. V was pared by 2 bases and J by 9 bases, with 8 bases between. The length of the CDR3 is 12 residues. Germline V gene sequence: CDR1 MGHRA, CDR2 YSYEKL. The chain links TRBV4-1 to TRBJ1-5; D remains ambiguous. This TCR was recovered from a human donor in a cohort sampled during active COVID-19. The sequenced sample was peripheral blood. This chain's CDR3 is CASSQLPGPQHF. In DNA form, the CDR3 reads TGCGCCAGCAGCCAACTGCCGGGGCCCCAGCATTTT.